This T cell receptor beta chain was profiled in a study of cytomegalovirus exposure and HLA in healthy donors. Use of 60 Vbeta and 13 Jbeta primers characterized the PCR. Profiled with immunoSEQ multiplex PCR; TCRdb holds only in-frame clones, not every one. The sample shows around 130,000 clones, about four fifths of them seen only once. General study points: With DRB1 most and HLA-C fewest, TCR association rates differed between HLA loci in a later analysis. Certain indistinguishable V segments, among them TRBV6-2 and TRBV6-3, were excluded. The availability of immune exposure information extended only to CMV serostatus.

It was healthy bone marrow donors who served as donors. For this clone: Its antigen is as yet unknown.

The CDR3 runs 19 residues. Germline V gene sequence: CDR1 SGDLS, CDR2 YYNGEE. Trimming took 3 bases from V and 7 from J; bases not matched to a gene: 17. The sequence was obtained from a woman under 30 in good health and CMV-seronegative. The chain carries TRBV9 and TRBJ1-3; 12 nucleotides line up with TRBD1. What was sequenced was PBMCs. CDR3 in DNA: TGTGCCAGCAGCGCCATTACTCCGGGACAGGGGGCTGTTAGGAACACCATATATTTT. Amino acid sequence: CASSAITPGQGAVRNTIYF.